One and the same sample provided the 7 T cell receptor beta chains below, sequenced in a study of T-cell memory formation after mild COVID-19 (dated by TCRdb to the early 2020s). Library preparation employed 5' RACE. The sequencer listed for this sample is Illumina NovaSeq 6000. TCRdb itself trimmed the public reads at Q25 with fastp, ran MiXCR and retained productive beta chains. Every entry covers one CDR3 protein and lists the most common genes and DNA from its rows. The sample records around 99,000 distinct CDR3 sequences, roughly an eighth of which are singletons. The ten largest make up around two fifths of the sample. Sequencing was done on a sample of PBMCs or a T cell subset sorted from them (not recorded which). These receptors originate from a man younger than 35 who had mild COVID-19 (a few samples of this study predate the infection). The sample titles of this study are shuffled in the database, so cell type and time point are left out; the donor was told from shared clones.

This clonotype was found many times. The genes are TRBV19 and TRBJ2-7; 9 bases align to TRBD1. The V gene end was trimmed by 3 bases and the J gene end by 6 bases; junction bases not matched to a gene: 3. CDR3 length: 13 amino acids. The germline V gene has CDR1 LNHDA and CDR2 SQIVND (reference sequence). In DNA, the CDR3 is TGTGCCAGTAGTATGGGGACAGGGCGCGAGCAGTACTTC. This sequence encodes CASSMGTGREQYF.

The J gene is TRBJ2-3, the V gene TRBV7-9, with D hard to call. The CDR3 spans 12 residues. V was trimmed by 4 bases and J by 7 bases, leaving 9 bases between them. The germline V gene encodes CDR1 SEHNR and CDR2 FQNEAQ (reference sequence). CDR3 loop: CASSSGANTQYF. The CDR3 bases are TGTGCCAGCAGCTCCGGAGCCAATACGCAGTATTTT.

This clonotype was seen at least ten times. V and J are TRBV29-1 and TRBJ2-5, with 7 bases aligning to TRBD2. The CDR3 length is 16 residues. V trimming: 0 bases; J trimming: 10 bases; junction bases outside the gene matches: 17. Germline CDR1 is SQVTM and CDR2 is ANQGSEA. The CDR3 loop reads CSVEDLHRGDFWHQYF. The CDR3 DNA is TGCAGCGTTGAAGATCTCCATCGGGGGGACTTCTGGCACCAGTACTTC.

This clonotype was detected a few times. V is TRBV9 and J is TRBJ2-1, with TRBD2 identical over 7 bases. The V gene end was trimmed by 0 bases and the J gene end by 5 bases; junction bases not matched to a gene: 2. Germline CDR1 is SGDLS and CDR2 is YYNGEE. CDR3 size: 14 residues. For the CDR3, the DNA is TGTGCCAGCAGCGTAGGTGGGGGGGACAATGAGCAGTTCTTC. Its translation is CASSVGGGDNEQFF.

The V call is TRBV12-3 or TRBV12-4, the J call TRBJ1-6, with D maybe TRBD1 (6 bases). The CDR3 is 15 residues long. V lost 8 bases and J 5 bases, leaving 16 bases between the germline ends. The CDR3 loop reads CASSLGGANNSPLHF. The CDR3 DNA follows: TGTGCCAGCTCATTGGGGGGGGCGAATAATTCACCCCTCCACTTT.

This chain uses TRBV6-5 with TRBJ2-2; D gene ambiguous. From germline, CDR1 is MNHEY and CDR2 SVGAGI. The CDR3 consists of 11 residues. V was clipped by 7 bases and J by 5 bases, with 5 bases between them. The DNA for the CDR3 is TGTGCCAGCAACCCGACCGGGGAGCTGTTTTTT. Translating gives CASNPTGELFF.

This chain links TRBV11-2 with TRBJ2-2; 14 bases agree with TRBD2. The CDR3 extends over 19 amino acids. Looked up from germline, CDR1 is SGHAT and CDR2 is FQNNGV. Losses at the gene ends were 3 bases for V and 3 bases for J; bases not matched to a gene: 9. The CDR3 sequence: CASSFTSGLAGDYTGELFF. In DNA, the CDR3 is TGTGCCAGCAGCTTCACCTCGGGACTAGCGGGGGACTACACCGGGGAGCTGTTTTTT.